This entry concerns a single T cell receptor beta chain. Its recognized antigen is unknown. Base-call qualities are not available, and no considerably larger clone is one nucleotide away. This sample was taken from a study of cytomegalovirus exposure and HLA in healthy donors listed by TCRdb under 2017. With respect to the entire study: An earlier analysis of under 600 of the donors reported approximately 300 Gb of sequence data and approximately 110 million unique TCR beta sequences from roughly 180 million T cells. An early release that covered about 640 HLA-typed donors contained approximately 300 gigabases of sequencing data and some 87 million unique TCR sequences. Of the 398 genotyped donors, over 70% fell in the genetic ancestry cluster associated with self-reported Caucasian donors. The aim of the study was to test whether cataloging public T cell receptors could identify signatures of past pathogen exposure. Using immunosequencing, the study profiled T cell repertoires from around 670 subjects and related those repertoires to cytomegalovirus serostatus. A separate validation cohort of 100 to 150 different subjects was used in addition to the roughly 670-subject first cohort. To predict cytomegalovirus infection status, the study brought together high-throughput TCR immunosequencing, statistical association of individual TCRs with disease status, and machine learning. In a later analysis, previously published TCR beta repertoires from roughly 710 donors were re-analyzed and high-resolution HLA genotyping was added so that TCR occurrence patterns could be studied. Rather than drawing on any new phenotypic data, the later analysis identified candidate immune exposures from TCR beta sequences and the way those sequences occurred across donors. In an earlier analysis of roughly 600 of the donors, high-throughput TCR beta sequencing was used to judge whether each TCR beta V gene segment behaved as functional or pseudogenic. Donor age, sex, ethnicity and CMV serostatus were compiled together with the repertoire data. A later genetic analysis took genome-wide SNP genotypes for about 55% of the roughly 670 donors and used that subset as a discovery cohort. All discovery cohort repertoires had been generated on a single sequencing platform. HLA typing included class I and class II loci at four-digit resolution. The number of donors typed differed by locus, with about 629-640 for A, B, C, DRB1 and DQB1, around 500 for DQA1, 600 to 610 for DPA1, and some 440 for DPB1. About five DR-DQ haplotypes were treated as single units for association and clustering because of strong linkage in the cohort. Across about 370 genotyped donors of the cohort, an average of roughly 250,000 unique TCR beta nucleotide sequences per donor were sequenced, and roughly 20% of those sequences were non-productive.

Libraries were prepared through the immunoSEQ multiplex PCR assay. The multiplex PCR relied on a mix of 60 forward primers for TCR Vbeta segments and 13 reverse primers for TCR Jbeta segments. A multiplex PCR assay on genomic DNA amplified the CDR3 region of rearranged TCR beta genes. The Illumina HiSeq System was used to sequence the amplified TCR beta libraries as 87-base-pair reads. The authors processed their data as follows. Across the roughly 600 repertoires, a later analysis counted 78 million or so unique TCR beta chains, 9 million to 14 million of which were shared by at least two donors. Raw reads were error-corrected and collapsed into unique sequences by a nearest-neighbor algorithm in which closely related sequences were merged to remove PCR and sequencing errors. Alignment of CDR3 sequences to IMGT reference sequences was used to assign V, D and J gene segments. For a sequence to be retained, a match of at least six nucleotides to both a V gene segment and a J gene segment was required. A rearrangement was called productive if the CDR3 had no stop codons and remained in frame with V and J, and every other rearrangement was called non-productive. Following IMGT convention, CDR3 was defined as the stretch from the second conserved V-encoded cysteine up to the conserved J-encoded phenylalanine. In an earlier analysis of more than 550 of the donors, sequences lacking an unambiguous match to a single V gene segment were excluded. In an earlier analysis of around 590 of the donors, a V segment was called functional when productive rearrangements were above 56.7%, and segregating when the standard deviation between donors exceeded 5%. A statistical classification framework was developed to diagnose cytomegalovirus status using the catalog of TCR beta chain sequences. V and J gene assignment, in a later analysis, came from comparing TCR nucleotide sequences with IMGT/GENE-DB human TR gene sequences. A later analysis assigned CDR3 sequences and most-parsimonious VDJ recombination scenarios with the TCRdist pipeline. In a later analysis, every TCR beta chain was defined by the combination of its CDR3 amino acid sequence and its V-gene family, and reads without a unique V-gene family were dropped. In a later analysis, around 600 highly shared, low-generation-probability nucleotide sequences were removed to address suspected cross-contamination and a sequencing artifact. For each public chain, a later analysis derived a clonal expansion index from normalized ranks of inferred template counts within each repertoire. Generation probabilities in a later analysis came from a VDJ recombination model fitted to out-of-frame rearrangements, and those results were checked against IGoR. In a later analysis, TCR-TCR, TCR-HLA and TCR-CMV co-occurrence was scored with hypergeometric tests, and a repertoire-size bias correction was applied to TCR pairs. In a later analysis, false discovery rates were estimated by permuting HLA or CMV assignments 20 times. In a later analysis, co-occurring TCRs were grouped using DBSCAN, with TCRdist sequence similarity added in when clustering inside HLA-allele-positive subsets. For co-occurrence clustering, repertoires with fewer than 30,000 or more than 120,000 public chains were excluded, along with 5 or 6 repertoires with anomalous nucleotide sharing. This is the immuneACCESS table as TCRdb keeps it, with only in-frame sequences that have V and J called. A part of the clones is gone; compared with another copy, unresolved V genes explain less than half, and the rest is unexplained. From that table come the V and J calls and clone size; the DNA was used to work out D and trimming. This sample has over 200,000 clones in its table, and around 80% of those were observed once. Around 0.57% of the sample comes from the top ten.

The research as a whole found: In a later analysis, TCR association rates were found to vary across HLA loci, with the most associated TCRs seen for DRB1 alleles and the fewest for HLA-C alleles. An earlier analysis of some 560 of the donors showed that most TCR beta V segments appeared in productive rearrangements either about 87% or about 30% of the time, which broadly matched IMGT annotations. Most CMV-associated TCR beta chains appeared to be HLA-restricted in a later analysis, and the HLA associations seemed to be driven largely by CMV exposure. Because counts were too low, seventeen rarely observed V segments, including chromosome 9 orphons, were excluded from the earlier analysis of 587 of the donors. A further reported finding was that TCR beta sequences accurately predicted the HLA-A and HLA-B alleles for most subjects in the first cohort. The authors suggested that the approach could potentially be extended to other disease states and immunological phenotypes. V-gene and J-gene trimming of TCR beta chains was associated with a missense DCLRE1C variant in a later genetic analysis, and the association was replicated in an independent cohort. Because the 87-base-pair reads could not distinguish some IMGT-functional V segments, including TRBV6-2 and TRBV6-3, those segments were excluded. When HLA alleles, especially DR and DQ, strongly co-occurred, TCR associations were difficult to assign to individual alleles. In the study, 150 to 200 TCR beta chains were listed as associated with cytomegalovirus. A later analysis reported that several top co-occurrence clusters appeared linked to parvovirus B19, influenza, CMV and Epstein-Barr virus. Most TCR sequences were observed very rarely across donors, whereas some public TCRs were present in many individuals. A group of highly shared sequence variants was considered likely to be a technical artifact of the sequencing pipeline. In this cohort, only TCR beta chains were sequenced, and detectable features were limited by the absence of alpha or paired-chain data. Correlated functional status among segregating V segments might be attributable to linkage disequilibrium, but an unknown experimental factor could not be ruled out. In a later analysis, 16,951 TCR beta sequences were associated with specific HLA alleles at a false discovery rate of 0.05. CMV serostatus was the only immune exposure information available for the cohort. Because HLA typing was missing for some donors at each locus, association tests included only the typed subset. The presence/absence analyses assumed that sequencing depth was roughly uniform across donors, and that assumption may not be true. A few of the identified cytomegalovirus-associated TCR beta chains were confirmed in vitro to be specific for cytomegalovirus antigens. Compared with the approximately 670-donor mean, donors in an Asian-associated ancestry cluster had fewer N-insertions in productive TCRs, according to a later genetic analysis. In a later analysis, HLA-associated TCR beta chains were found to be more clonally expanded and to have lower generation probabilities than equally common non-associated chains. The classifier was reported to diagnose cytomegalovirus status with high specificity and sensitivity in both the original and validation cohorts.

Reading from cysteine to phenylalanine, the CDR3 counts 11 amino acids. Just CDR3 DNA is preserved here, 33 bases in frame from base 1. CDR1 SGHTA and CDR2 FQGNSA were looked up in the germline V gene. V loses 2 bases of germline sequence and J loses 5 bases, and the interval between the two ends is 4 bases. The cohort consisted of hundreds of healthy bone marrow donors. At the time of sampling, every cohort member was nominally healthy, though immune exposures that went unrecorded were likely present. The donor tested CMV seronegative, placing the donor among the 352 seronegative members of the cohort. Every donor gave a peripheral blood sample, and the peripheral blood mononuclear cells from that sample were used for TCR beta sequencing. The Qiagen DNeasy Blood Extraction Kit was used to extract genomic DNA from the blood cell samples.

The clonotype originates from a woman in her thirties or forties in good health and CMV-seronegative. The rearranged chain carries TRBV7-2 and TRBJ2-7; the D gene is unclear. Sequenced: PBMCs. The CDR3 reads CASSLSHEQYF. The DNA sequence reads TGTGCCAGCAGCTTAAGCCACGAGCAGTACTTC. With the rest looked up from the reference TRBV7-2 and TRBJ2-7 genes rather than sequenced, the full variable domain is GAGVSQSPSNKVTEKGKDVELRCDPISGHTALYWYRQSLGQGLEFLIYFQGNSAPDKSGLPSDRFSAERTGGSVSTLTIQRTQQEDSAVYLCASSLSHEQYFGPGTRLTVT.